A selection of T cell receptor beta chains follows, all from one sample in a study of T cell repertoires in cytomegalovirus infection. TCRdb reprocessed the reads with MiXCR, giving one entry per CDR3 protein. The sample gives around 740,000 distinct CDR3 sequences, approximately 34% of which show up once; roughly 2.9% is in the top ten. Sequenced sample: PBMCs. All receptors come from a human donor in good health (CMV status not recorded). Some clones in this sample may be carry-over from other donors' samples. Each CDR3 is given with its conserved first and last residue. The D gene is left open where the match is weak. Clone size is stated in some rows and not others, as once, few, many or a class when expanded.

D: -; J: TRBJ1-4; V: TRBV2; size: -; DNA: TGTGCCAGCAACCCCACGCCCCAGACCGAAAAACTGTTTTTT; CDR3: CASNPTPQTEKLFF
D: -; J: TRBJ1-1; V: TRBV6-1; size: -; DNA: TGTGCCAGCTCAGGGAGACAGGAGAACACTGAAGCTTTCTTT; CDR3: CASSGRQENTEAFF
D: TRBD2; J: TRBJ2-2; V: TRBV3-1; size: -; DNA: TGTGCCAGCAGCTTCTGGGGGAGGGACACCGGGGAGCTGTTTTTT; CDR3: CASSFWGRDTGELFF
D: -; J: TRBJ2-7; V: TRBV29-1; size: -; DNA: TGCAGCGTTTCTGACCCCTATGAGCAGTACTTC; CDR3: CSVSDPYEQYF
D: -; J: TRBJ1-5; V: TRBV7-6; size: few; DNA: TGTGCCAGCACCAGGTTTGGGTCGGGTCAGCCCCAGCATTTT; CDR3: CASTRFGSGQPQHF
D: -; J: TRBJ1-2; V: TRBV12-3/TRBV12-4; size: few; DNA: TGTGCCAGCAGTTTGTCCGTGAGGGGGACGGATGGCTACACCTTC; CDR3: CASSLSVRGTDGYTF
D: -; J: TRBJ1-5; V: TRBV10-3; size: -; DNA: TGTGCCATCAGTGAGGGGCAGAACAATCAGCCCCAGCATTTT; CDR3: CAISEGQNNQPQHF
D: -; J: TRBJ1-1; V: TRBV12-3/TRBV12-4; size: -; DNA: TGTGCCAGCAGTTCTTTCAGGGGCTACACTGAAGCTTTCTTT; CDR3: CASSSFRGYTEAFF
D: TRBD2; J: TRBJ2-1; V: TRBV12-5; size: -; DNA: TGTGCTAGTGGTTTGAGGGCTAGCGGACATGAGCAGTTCTTC; CDR3: CASGLRASGHEQFF
D: TRBD2; J: TRBJ2-1; V: TRBV7-9; size: -; DNA: TGTGCCAGCAGCTCGGGACTAGCGGACTACAATGAGCAGTTCTTC; CDR3: CASSSGLADYNEQFF
D: TRBD1; J: TRBJ1-1; V: TRBV7-6; size: few; DNA: TGTGCAGTTCTTTCAACAGGGGCGGTGAGGGGCACTGAAGCTTTCTTT; CDR3: CAVLSTGAVRGTEAFF
D: -; J: TRBJ2-5; V: TRBV24-1; size: few; DNA: TGTGCCACCAGTGATGGGTTATACGGGGAGACCCAGTACTTC; CDR3: CATSDGLYGETQYF
D: TRBD2; J: TRBJ2-5; V: TRBV20-1; size: -; DNA: TGCAGTGCCCCGGGACTAGCGGGGAAAGAGACCCAGTACTTC; CDR3: CSAPGLAGKETQYF
D: -; J: TRBJ1-1; V: TRBV7-9; size: once; DNA: TGTGCCCTCAGATTAGGTTACAACAGGTTCCGAGAAGCTTTCTGG; CDR3: CALRLGYNRFREAFW
D: -; J: TRBJ1-5; V: TRBV7-2; size: -; DNA: TGTGCCAGCAGTCCTAATCGGAGGGGGATCAGCAATCAGCCCCAGCATTTT; CDR3: CASSPNRRGISNQPQHF
D: -; J: TRBJ2-7; V: TRBV12-3/TRBV12-4; size: -; DNA: TGTGCCAGCACCCGTGGGGCGTCCTACGAGCAGTACTTC; CDR3: CASTRGASYEQYF
D: TRBD1; J: TRBJ1-1; V: TRBV7-2; size: few; DNA: TGTGCCAGCAGCTACCTCAGGGGGATCACTGAAGCTTTCTTT; CDR3: CASSYLRGITEAFF
D: -; J: TRBJ1-1; V: TRBV28; size: -; DNA: TGTGCCAGCAGTCTGGGGGACCTTGAAGCTTTCTTT; CDR3: CASSLGDLEAFF
D: TRBD1; J: TRBJ1-1; V: TRBV15; size: -; DNA: TGTGCCACCAGCAGTGGGGACAGGTTGCGCACTGAAGCTTTCTTT; CDR3: CATSSGDRLRTEAFF
D: TRBD1; J: TRBJ2-7; V: TRBV7-6; size: -; DNA: TGTGCCAGCAGCCCCTCGGGACAGGGAAACAACGAGCAGTACTTC; CDR3: CASSPSGQGNNEQYF
D: TRBD2; J: TRBJ2-1; V: TRBV28; size: few; DNA: TGTGCCAGCAGTTCCCTTACCCCAAAGCGGGAGGACAATGAGCAGTTCTTC; CDR3: CASSSLTPKREDNEQFF
D: TRBD1; J: TRBJ2-7; V: TRBV6-1; size: -; DNA: TGTGCCAGCAGTGGGACAGGGTACTACGAGCAGTACTTC; CDR3: CASSGTGYYEQYF
D: -; J: TRBJ1-5; V: TRBV27; size: few; DNA: TGTGCCAGCAGTCTAACCAACAGGGTCAATCAGCCCCAGCATTTT; CDR3: CASSLTNRVNQPQHF
D: -; J: TRBJ2-1; V: TRBV12-3/TRBV12-4; size: few; DNA: TGTGCCAGCAGTTTGGGCGCAGAGCAGTTCTTC; CDR3: CASSLGAEQFF
D: TRBD1; J: TRBJ1-5; V: TRBV2; size: -; DNA: TGTGCCACCTCCGGACAGGGGGAACAGCCCCAGCATTTT; CDR3: CATSGQGEQPQHF
D: -; J: TRBJ1-5; V: TRBV28; size: -; DNA: TGTGCCAGCAGAAGGACCGAGAATCAGCCCCAGCATTTT; CDR3: CASRRTENQPQHF
D: TRBD1; J: TRBJ2-5; V: TRBV11-3; size: many; DNA: TGTGCCAGCAGCAGACGGGACAGCGGACAAGAGACCCAGTACTTC; CDR3: CASSRRDSGQETQYF
D: TRBD2; J: TRBJ2-7; V: TRBV6-1; size: -; DNA: TGTGCCAGCAGGACTAGCGGGGGGTCTGGGTACGAGCAGTACTTC; CDR3: CASRTSGGSGYEQYF
D: -; J: TRBJ1-6; V: TRBV7-2; size: many; DNA: TGTGCCAGCAGCACACACCGGGTCAGCTCCTATAATTCACCCCTCCACTTT; CDR3: CASSTHRVSSYNSPLHF
D: TRBD1; J: TRBJ2-2; V: TRBV12-3/TRBV12-4; size: -; DNA: TGTGCCAGCAGTTTGAATCAGGGGGCCGGGGAGCTGTTTTTT; CDR3: CASSLNQGAGELFF
D: TRBD1; J: TRBJ1-2; V: TRBV7-3; size: -; DNA: TGTGCCAGTAACAGGGGAAACTATGGCTACACCTTC; CDR3: CASNRGNYGYTF
D: -; J: TRBJ1-5; V: TRBV19; size: few; DNA: TGTGCCAGTAGTATTAACGGAAGGAGTGATCAGCCCCAGCATTTT; CDR3: CASSINGRSDQPQHF
D: -; J: TRBJ2-7; V: TRBV28; size: -; DNA: TGTGCCAGCGGGATAGGTTCCTACGAGCAGTACTTC; CDR3: CASGIGSYEQYF
D: -; J: TRBJ2-6; V: TRBV7-9; size: -; DNA: TGTGCCAGCAGCTTACCGGCTGGGGGAAGTGGGGCCAACGTCCTGACTTTC; CDR3: CASSLPAGGSGANVLTF
D: -; J: TRBJ2-7; V: TRBV6-1; size: few; DNA: TGTGCCAGCAGTGGTGGCAGGTTATGGTACGAGCAGTACTTC; CDR3: CASSGGRLWYEQYF